The T cell receptor (beta chain) described here comes from a study of T-cell memory formation after mild COVID-19. General study findings and limits: Contracting clones, day 15 to 85, had balanced CD4/CD8, and later expanders favored CD4+.

Trimming removed 5 bases from V and 2 bases from J; junction bases left unmatched: 7. Germline lookup yields CDR1 MNHEY and CDR2 SVGAGI. CDR3 length: 15 residues. About this clonotype itself: What it recognizes is unknown.

TCRdb processed the 5' RACE reads anew with MiXCR; each CDR3 protein has one entry. The data hold 300,000 to 400,000 distinct CDR3 sequences, with 20% to 25% observed a single time. The chain couples TRBV6-5 to TRBJ2-7; 9 nucleotides match TRBD1. This sequence originates from an adult woman who had mild COVID-19 (a few samples of this study predate the infection). Cell type and time point are not known. Sequenced input: PBMCs or a T cell subset sorted from them (not recorded which). The CDR3 here is CASSNDRGDPYEQYF. DNA for the CDR3: TGTGCCAGCAGTAACGACAGGGGGGACCCCTACGAGCAGTACTTC.